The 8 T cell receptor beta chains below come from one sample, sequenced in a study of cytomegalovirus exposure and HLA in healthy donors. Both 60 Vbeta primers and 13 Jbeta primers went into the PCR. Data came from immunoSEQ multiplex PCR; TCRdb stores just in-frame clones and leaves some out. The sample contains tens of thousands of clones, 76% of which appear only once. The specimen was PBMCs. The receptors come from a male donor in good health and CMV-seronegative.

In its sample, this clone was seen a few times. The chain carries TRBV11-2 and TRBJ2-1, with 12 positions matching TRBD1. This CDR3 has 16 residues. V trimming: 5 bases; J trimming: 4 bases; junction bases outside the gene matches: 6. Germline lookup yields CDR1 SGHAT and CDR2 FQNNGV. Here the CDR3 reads CASSTRDRGRYNEQFF. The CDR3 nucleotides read TGTGCCAGCAGCACCCGGGACAGGGGGCGATACAATGAGCAGTTCTTC.

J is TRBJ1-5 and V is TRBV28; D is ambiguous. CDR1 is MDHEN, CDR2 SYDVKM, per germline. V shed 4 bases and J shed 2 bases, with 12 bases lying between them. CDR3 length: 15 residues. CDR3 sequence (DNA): TGTGCCAGCAGTTCCCGGGTTGTCGGCAATCAGCCCCAGCATTTT. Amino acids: CASSSRVVGNQPQHF.

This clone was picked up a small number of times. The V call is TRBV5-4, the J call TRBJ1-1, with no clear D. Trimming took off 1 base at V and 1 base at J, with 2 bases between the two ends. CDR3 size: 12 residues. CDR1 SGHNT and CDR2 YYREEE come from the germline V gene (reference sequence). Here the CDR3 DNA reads TGTGCCAGCAGCTTGCAGAACACTGAAGCTTTCTTT. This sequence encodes CASSLQNTEAFF.

The CDR3 DNA follows: TGTGCCAGCAGCTCTCGGACAACGAACTATGGCTACACCTTC. Amino acids: CASSSRTTNYGYTF. The rearrangement joins TRBV7-8 to TRBJ1-2, with D tentatively TRBD1 (5 bases). Trimming pared 4 bases from V and 2 bases from J, leaving 11 bases between. The CDR3 length is 14 residues. Germline CDR1 and CDR2: SGHVS and FQNEAQ.

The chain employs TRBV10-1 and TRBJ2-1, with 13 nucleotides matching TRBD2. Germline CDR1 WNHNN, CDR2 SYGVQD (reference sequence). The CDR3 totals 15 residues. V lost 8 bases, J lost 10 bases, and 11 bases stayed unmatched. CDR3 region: CASATSGRPGREQFF. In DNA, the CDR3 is TGCGCCAGCGCGACTAGCGGGAGGCCCGGGAGAGAGCAGTTCTTC.

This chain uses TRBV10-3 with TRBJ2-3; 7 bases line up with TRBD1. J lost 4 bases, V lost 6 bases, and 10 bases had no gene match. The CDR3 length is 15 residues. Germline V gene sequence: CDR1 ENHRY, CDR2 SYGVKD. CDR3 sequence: CAIRPTGIRSDTQYF. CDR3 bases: TGTGCCATCAGACCGACAGGGATTAGGTCAGATACGCAGTATTTT.

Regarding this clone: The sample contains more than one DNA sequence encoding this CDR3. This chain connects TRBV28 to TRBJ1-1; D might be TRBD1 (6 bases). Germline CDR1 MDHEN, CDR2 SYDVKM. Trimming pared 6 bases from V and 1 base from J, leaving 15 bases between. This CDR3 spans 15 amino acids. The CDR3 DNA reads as TGTGCCAGCAGCCTTGGGGGGGCCTCGAACACTGAAGCTTTCTTT. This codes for CASSLGGASNTEAFF. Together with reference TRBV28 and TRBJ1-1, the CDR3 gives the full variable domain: DVKVTQSSRYLVKRTGEKVFLECVQDMDHENMFWYRQDPGLGLRLIYFSYDVKMKEKGDIPEGYSVSREKKERFSLILESASTNQTSMYLCASSLGGASNTEAFFGQGTRLTVV.

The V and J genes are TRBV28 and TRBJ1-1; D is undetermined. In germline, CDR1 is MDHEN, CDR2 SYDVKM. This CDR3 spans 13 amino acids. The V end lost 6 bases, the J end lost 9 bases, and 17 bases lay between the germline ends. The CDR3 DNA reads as TGTGCCAGCAGACCCGAGCGTACCACCAAAGCTTTCTTT. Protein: CASRPERTTKAFF.